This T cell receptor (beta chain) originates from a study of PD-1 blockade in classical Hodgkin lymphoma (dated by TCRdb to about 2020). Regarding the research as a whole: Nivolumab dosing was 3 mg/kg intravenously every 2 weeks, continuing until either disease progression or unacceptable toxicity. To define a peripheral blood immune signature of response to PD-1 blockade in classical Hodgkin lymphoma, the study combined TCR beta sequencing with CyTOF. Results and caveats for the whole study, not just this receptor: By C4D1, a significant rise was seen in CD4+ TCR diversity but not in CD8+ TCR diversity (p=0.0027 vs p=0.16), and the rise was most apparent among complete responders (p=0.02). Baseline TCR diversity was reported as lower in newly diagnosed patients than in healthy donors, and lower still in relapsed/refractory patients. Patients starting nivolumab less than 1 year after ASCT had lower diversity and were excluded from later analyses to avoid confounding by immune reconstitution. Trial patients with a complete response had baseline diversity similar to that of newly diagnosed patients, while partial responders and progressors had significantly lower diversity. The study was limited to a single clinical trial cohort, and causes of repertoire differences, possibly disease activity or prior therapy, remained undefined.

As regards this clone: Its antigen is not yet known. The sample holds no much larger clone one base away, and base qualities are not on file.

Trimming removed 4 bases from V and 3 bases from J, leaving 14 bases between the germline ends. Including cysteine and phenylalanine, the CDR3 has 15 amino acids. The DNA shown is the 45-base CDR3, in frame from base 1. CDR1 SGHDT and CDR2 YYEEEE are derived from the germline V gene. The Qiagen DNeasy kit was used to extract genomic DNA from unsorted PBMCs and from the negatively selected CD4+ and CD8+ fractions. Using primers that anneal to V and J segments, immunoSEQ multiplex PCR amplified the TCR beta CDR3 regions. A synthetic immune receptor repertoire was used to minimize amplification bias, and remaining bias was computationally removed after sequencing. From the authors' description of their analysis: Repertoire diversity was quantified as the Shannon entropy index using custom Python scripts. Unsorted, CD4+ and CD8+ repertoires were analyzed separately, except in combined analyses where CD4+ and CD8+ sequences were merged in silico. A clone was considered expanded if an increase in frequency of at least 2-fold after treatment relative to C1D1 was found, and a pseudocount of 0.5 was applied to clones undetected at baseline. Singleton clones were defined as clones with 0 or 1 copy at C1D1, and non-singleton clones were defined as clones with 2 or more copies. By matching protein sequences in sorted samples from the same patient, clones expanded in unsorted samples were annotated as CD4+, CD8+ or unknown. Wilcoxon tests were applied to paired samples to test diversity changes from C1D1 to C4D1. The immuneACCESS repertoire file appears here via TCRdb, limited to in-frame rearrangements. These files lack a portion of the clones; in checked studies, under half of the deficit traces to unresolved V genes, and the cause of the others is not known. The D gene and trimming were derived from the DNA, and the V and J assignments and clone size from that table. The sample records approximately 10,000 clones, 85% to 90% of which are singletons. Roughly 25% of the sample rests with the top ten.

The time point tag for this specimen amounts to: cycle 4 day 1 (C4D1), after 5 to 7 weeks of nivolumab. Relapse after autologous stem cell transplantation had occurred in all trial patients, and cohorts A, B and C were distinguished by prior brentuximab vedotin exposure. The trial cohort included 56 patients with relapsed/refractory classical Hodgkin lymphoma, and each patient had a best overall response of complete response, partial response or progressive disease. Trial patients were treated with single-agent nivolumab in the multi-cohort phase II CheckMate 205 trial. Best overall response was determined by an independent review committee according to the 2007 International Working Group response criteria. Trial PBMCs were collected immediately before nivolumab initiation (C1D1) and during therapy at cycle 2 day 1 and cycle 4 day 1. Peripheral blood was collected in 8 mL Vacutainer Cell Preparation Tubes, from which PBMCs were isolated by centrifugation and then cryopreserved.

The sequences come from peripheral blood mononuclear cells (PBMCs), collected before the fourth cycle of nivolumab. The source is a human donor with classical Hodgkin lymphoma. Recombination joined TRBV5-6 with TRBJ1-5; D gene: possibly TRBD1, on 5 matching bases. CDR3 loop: CASSHWGGFNQPQHF. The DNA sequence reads TGTGCCAGCAGCCATTGGGGGGGGTTCAATCAGCCCCAGCATTTT.